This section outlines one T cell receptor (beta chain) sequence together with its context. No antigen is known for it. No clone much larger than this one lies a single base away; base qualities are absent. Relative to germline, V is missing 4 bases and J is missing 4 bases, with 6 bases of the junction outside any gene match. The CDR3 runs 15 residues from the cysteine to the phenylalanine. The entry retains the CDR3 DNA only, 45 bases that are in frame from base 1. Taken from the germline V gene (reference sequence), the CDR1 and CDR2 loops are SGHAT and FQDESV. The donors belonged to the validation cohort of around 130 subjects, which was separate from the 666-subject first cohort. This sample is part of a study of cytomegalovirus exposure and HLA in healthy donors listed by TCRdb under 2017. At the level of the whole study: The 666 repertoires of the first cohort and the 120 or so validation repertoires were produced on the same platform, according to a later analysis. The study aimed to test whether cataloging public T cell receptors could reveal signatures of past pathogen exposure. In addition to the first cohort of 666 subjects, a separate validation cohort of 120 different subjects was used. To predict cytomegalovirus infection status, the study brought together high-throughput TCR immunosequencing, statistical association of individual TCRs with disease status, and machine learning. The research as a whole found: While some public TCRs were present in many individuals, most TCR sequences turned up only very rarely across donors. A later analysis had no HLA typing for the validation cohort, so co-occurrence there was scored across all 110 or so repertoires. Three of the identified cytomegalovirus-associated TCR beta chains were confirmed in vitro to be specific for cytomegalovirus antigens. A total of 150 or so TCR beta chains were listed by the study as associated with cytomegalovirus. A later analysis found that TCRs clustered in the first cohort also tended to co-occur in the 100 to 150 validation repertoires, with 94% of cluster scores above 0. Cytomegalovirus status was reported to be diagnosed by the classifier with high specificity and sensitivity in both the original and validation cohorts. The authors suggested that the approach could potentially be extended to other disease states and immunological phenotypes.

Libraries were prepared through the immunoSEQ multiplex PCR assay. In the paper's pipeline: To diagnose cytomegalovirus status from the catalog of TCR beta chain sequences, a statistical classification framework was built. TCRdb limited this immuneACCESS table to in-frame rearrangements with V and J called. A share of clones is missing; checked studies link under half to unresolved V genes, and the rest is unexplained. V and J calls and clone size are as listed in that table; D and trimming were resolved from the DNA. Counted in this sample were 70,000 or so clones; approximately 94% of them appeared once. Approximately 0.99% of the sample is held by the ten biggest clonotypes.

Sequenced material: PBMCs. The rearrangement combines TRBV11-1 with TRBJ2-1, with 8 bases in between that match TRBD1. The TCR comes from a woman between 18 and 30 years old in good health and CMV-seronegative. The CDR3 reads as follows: CASSSTGGDYNEQFF. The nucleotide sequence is TGTGCCAGCAGCTCCACAGGGGGAGATTACAATGAGCAGTTCTTC.